The rows below give T cell receptor beta chains drawn from one sample of a study of blood T cells in healthy people across ages. Each CDR3 protein gets one entry after TCRdb re-called the 5' RACE reads with MiXCR. The sample lists hundreds of thousands of distinct CDR3 sequences, roughly 24% occurring once. The sample also formed part of further work on T cells of mothers and their children.

The sequenced material came from blood. The receptors were gathered from a boy younger than 18 in good health. CDR3s include the opening cysteine and the closing phenylalanine or tryptophan. Each record gives: J gene, V gene, D gene, clone size, CDR3 protein, CDR3 DNA. A D gene is named only where the DNA matches it firmly. The listing skips clone size in some rows; elsewhere it reads once, few, many or a size class.

j_gene: TRBJ2-4; v_gene: TRBV7-9; d_gene: TRBD1; abundance: .; CDR3aa: CASSSPTFPGQGNIQYF; CDR3nt: TGTGCCAGCAGCTCCCCGACCTTTCCGGGACAGGGGAACATTCAGTACTTC
j_gene: TRBJ1-2; v_gene: TRBV7-3; d_gene: .; abundance: .; CDR3aa: CASGAGRTYGYTF; CDR3nt: TGTGCCAGCGGCGCGGGCAGGACATATGGCTACACCTTC
j_gene: TRBJ1-5; v_gene: TRBV5-1; d_gene: .; abundance: .; CDR3aa: CASSSLPGGNQPQHF; CDR3nt: TGCGCCAGCAGCTCTCTCCCAGGGGGCAATCAGCCCCAGCATTTT
j_gene: TRBJ2-7; v_gene: TRBV6-5; d_gene: .; abundance: few; CDR3aa: CASSAGSPYEQYF; CDR3nt: TGTGCCAGCAGCGCCGGGTCCCCCTACGAGCAGTACTTC
j_gene: TRBJ2-7; v_gene: TRBV28; d_gene: .; abundance: .; CDR3aa: CASSDRSGGVTYEQYF; CDR3nt: TGTGCCAGCAGTGACCGCTCAGGGGGGGTAACCTACGAGCAGTACTTC
j_gene: TRBJ1-1; v_gene: TRBV5-1; d_gene: TRBD1; abundance: .; CDR3aa: CASSLTGERTEAFF; CDR3nt: TGCGCCAGCAGCTTAACAGGGGAGAGGACTGAAGCTTTCTTT
j_gene: TRBJ2-3; v_gene: TRBV9; d_gene: TRBD2; abundance: .; CDR3aa: CASSVASGGGDTQYF; CDR3nt: TGTGCCAGCAGCGTAGCTAGCGGGGGAGGAGATACGCAGTATTTT
j_gene: TRBJ1-2; v_gene: TRBV20-1; d_gene: TRBD1; abundance: .; CDR3aa: CSAYRGTNYGYTF; CDR3nt: TGCAGTGCTTACAGGGGAACTAACTATGGCTACACCTTC
j_gene: TRBJ2-4; v_gene: TRBV9; d_gene: TRBD2; abundance: .; CDR3aa: CASSLTGGVYGAKNIQYF; CDR3nt: TGTGCCAGCAGCCTAACGGGGGGGGTTTACGGAGCCAAAAACATTCAGTACTTC
j_gene: TRBJ2-7; v_gene: TRBV12-3/TRBV12-4; d_gene: .; abundance: .; CDR3aa: CASSPGRRGEQYF; CDR3nt: TGTGCCAGCAGCCCCGGACGGCGCGGCGAGCAGTACTTC
j_gene: TRBJ1-1; v_gene: TRBV5-1; d_gene: .; abundance: .; CDR3aa: CASSLVDRQNTEAFF; CDR3nt: TGCGCCAGCAGCTTGGTGGACAGACAGAACACTGAAGCTTTCTTT
j_gene: TRBJ2-5; v_gene: TRBV12-3/TRBV12-4; d_gene: .; abundance: .; CDR3aa: CASSTTDKETQYF; CDR3nt: TGCGCCAGCAGCACGACAGACAAAGAGACCCAGTACTTC
j_gene: TRBJ2-1; v_gene: TRBV20-1; d_gene: TRBD2; abundance: .; CDR3aa: CSALSAGAYNEQFF; CDR3nt: TGCAGTGCTTTATCAGCGGGGGCCTACAATGAGCAGTTCTTC
j_gene: TRBJ2-3; v_gene: TRBV28; d_gene: .; abundance: .; CDR3aa: CASVGEEGGPDTQYF; CDR3nt: TGTGCCAGCGTAGGGGAGGAGGGAGGACCAGATACGCAGTATTTT
j_gene: TRBJ2-1; v_gene: TRBV7-2; d_gene: TRBD1; abundance: few; CDR3aa: CASSPQSGQSSYNEQFF; CDR3nt: TGTGCCAGCAGCCCTCAATCGGGACAGAGCTCCTACAATGAGCAGTTCTTC
j_gene: TRBJ2-5; v_gene: TRBV5-1; d_gene: .; abundance: .; CDR3aa: CASRGGLGETQYF; CDR3nt: TGCGCCAGCCGAGGGGGTCTCGGAGAGACCCAGTACTTC
j_gene: TRBJ2-1; v_gene: TRBV12-3/TRBV12-4; d_gene: TRBD2; abundance: .; CDR3aa: CASRGLNYNEQFF; CDR3nt: TGTGCCAGCAGGGGACTAAATTACAATGAGCAGTTCTTC
j_gene: TRBJ2-5; v_gene: TRBV20-1; d_gene: .; abundance: .; CDR3aa: CSATGTVTRAQYF; CDR3nt: TGCAGTGCTACTGGGACCGTAACGAGGGCCCAGTACTTC
j_gene: TRBJ1-5; v_gene: TRBV29-1; d_gene: TRBD1; abundance: .; CDR3aa: CSVRTGSNQPQHF; CDR3nt: TGCAGCGTCCGGACAGGGAGCAATCAGCCCCAGCATTTT
j_gene: TRBJ1-1; v_gene: TRBV20-1; d_gene: TRBD1; abundance: few; CDR3aa: CSARRQGNTEAFF; CDR3nt: TGCAGTGCTAGACGACAGGGGAACACTGAAGCTTTCTTT
j_gene: TRBJ1-1; v_gene: TRBV7-8; d_gene: .; abundance: .; CDR3aa: CASSLVAMNTEAFF; CDR3nt: TGTGCCAGCAGCTTAGTTGCAATGAACACTGAAGCTTTCTTT
j_gene: TRBJ2-7; v_gene: TRBV21-1; d_gene: .; abundance: .; CDR3aa: CASSSHRGRSYEQYF; CDR3nt: TGTGCCAGCAGCTCTCACAGGGGGCGCTCCTACGAGCAGTACTTC
j_gene: TRBJ2-7; v_gene: TRBV6-4; d_gene: .; abundance: .; CDR3aa: CASSPDTNYEQYF; CDR3nt: TGTGCCAGCAGTCCCGACACCAACTACGAGCAGTACTTC
j_gene: TRBJ2-1; v_gene: TRBV5-1; d_gene: .; abundance: .; CDR3aa: CASTTARGLDEQFF; CDR3nt: TGCGCCAGCACAACAGCCCGGGGCTTGGATGAGCAGTTCTTC
j_gene: TRBJ2-2; v_gene: TRBV6-6; d_gene: .; abundance: few; CDR3aa: CASSYSMTGTGELFF; CDR3nt: TGTGCCAGCAGTTACTCGATGACGGGAACCGGGGAGCTGTTTTTT
j_gene: TRBJ2-2; v_gene: TRBV29-1; d_gene: .; abundance: .; CDR3aa: CSVDRGGTGELFF; CDR3nt: TGCAGCGTTGATAGGGGTGGCACCGGGGAGCTGTTTTTT
j_gene: TRBJ2-1; v_gene: TRBV28; d_gene: .; abundance: .; CDR3aa: CASSSPTPAEYNEQFF; CDR3nt: TGTGCCAGCAGTTCGCCCACTCCAGCGGAGTACAATGAGCAGTTCTTC
j_gene: TRBJ2-1; v_gene: TRBV24-1; d_gene: TRBD2; abundance: .; CDR3aa: CATGLFRGGSNEQFF; CDR3nt: TGTGCCACCGGGCTGTTCCGGGGGGGAAGCAATGAGCAGTTCTTC
j_gene: TRBJ2-6; v_gene: TRBV20-1; d_gene: TRBD2; abundance: .; CDR3aa: CSATTSGTNSGANVLTF; CDR3nt: TGCAGTGCTACTACTAGCGGGACAAACTCTGGGGCCAACGTCCTGACTTTC
j_gene: TRBJ2-4; v_gene: TRBV24-1; d_gene: .; abundance: few; CDR3aa: CATSDPRDPKYF; CDR3nt: TGTGCCACCAGTGATCCCCGGGATCCAAAGTACTTC
j_gene: TRBJ2-1; v_gene: TRBV2; d_gene: TRBD2; abundance: few; CDR3aa: CASSARGGGYNEQFF; CDR3nt: TGTGCCAGCAGTGCCCGGGGGGGCGGATACAATGAGCAGTTCTTC
j_gene: TRBJ1-4; v_gene: TRBV9; d_gene: TRBD1; abundance: few; CDR3aa: CASSVGGQGNEKLFF; CDR3nt: TGTGCCAGCAGCGTAGGGGGACAGGGGAACGAAAAACTGTTTTTT
j_gene: TRBJ1-4; v_gene: TRBV29-1; d_gene: TRBD1; abundance: .; CDR3aa: CSVGGGQGIEKVFF; CDR3nt: TGCAGCGTTGGAGGGGGACAGGGGATTGAAAAAGTGTTTTTT
j_gene: TRBJ2-5; v_gene: TRBV6-9; d_gene: .; abundance: few; CDR3aa: CASSSFPQETQYF; CDR3nt: TGTGCCAGCAGTTCGTTTCCCCAAGAGACCCAGTACTTC
j_gene: TRBJ1-2; v_gene: TRBV3-1; d_gene: .; abundance: few; CDR3aa: CASSQDGRDLNYGYTF; CDR3nt: TGTGCCAGCAGCCAAGACGGTCGGGACCTAAACTATGGCTACACCTTC
j_gene: TRBJ1-2; v_gene: TRBV7-9; d_gene: .; abundance: few; CDR3aa: CASSLALQVDYGYTF; CDR3nt: TGTGCCAGCAGCTTAGCACTTCAGGTTGACTATGGCTACACCTTC
j_gene: TRBJ2-7; v_gene: TRBV20-1; d_gene: .; abundance: .; CDR3aa: CSARRQISYEQYF; CDR3nt: TGCAGTGCTAGAAGGCAAATCTCCTACGAGCAGTACTTC
j_gene: TRBJ2-4; v_gene: TRBV12-3/TRBV12-4; d_gene: .; abundance: .; CDR3aa: CASGGRVAKNIQYF; CDR3nt: TGTGCCAGCGGGGGCCGGGTTGCCAAAAACATTCAGTACTTC
j_gene: TRBJ1-3; v_gene: TRBV28; d_gene: .; abundance: .; CDR3aa: CASSLTGTNGNTIYF; CDR3nt: TGTGCCAGCAGTTTAACCGGGACAAATGGAAACACCATATATTTT
j_gene: TRBJ1-5; v_gene: TRBV7-3; d_gene: .; abundance: few; CDR3aa: CASSTQPGRPQHF; CDR3nt: TGTGCCAGCAGCACTCAACCGGGACGACCCCAGCATTTT
j_gene: TRBJ1-4; v_gene: TRBV15; d_gene: .; abundance: .; CDR3aa: CAIAMGPNEKLFF; CDR3nt: TGTGCCATCGCGATGGGACCTAATGAAAAACTGTTTTTT